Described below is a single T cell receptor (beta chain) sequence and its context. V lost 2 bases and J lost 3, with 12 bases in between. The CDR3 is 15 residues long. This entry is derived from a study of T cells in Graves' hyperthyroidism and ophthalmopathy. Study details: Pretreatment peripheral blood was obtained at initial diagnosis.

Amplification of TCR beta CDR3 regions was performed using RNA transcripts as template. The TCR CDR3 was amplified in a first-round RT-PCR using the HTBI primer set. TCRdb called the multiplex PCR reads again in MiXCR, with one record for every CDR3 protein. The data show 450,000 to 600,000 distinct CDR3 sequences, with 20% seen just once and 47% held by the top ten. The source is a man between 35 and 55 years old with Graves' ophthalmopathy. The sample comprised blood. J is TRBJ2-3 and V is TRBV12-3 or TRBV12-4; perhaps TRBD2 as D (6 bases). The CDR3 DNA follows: TGTGCCAGCAGTTTAATCGCGGGAAGAACAGATACGCAGTATTTT. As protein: CASSLIAGRTDTQYF.